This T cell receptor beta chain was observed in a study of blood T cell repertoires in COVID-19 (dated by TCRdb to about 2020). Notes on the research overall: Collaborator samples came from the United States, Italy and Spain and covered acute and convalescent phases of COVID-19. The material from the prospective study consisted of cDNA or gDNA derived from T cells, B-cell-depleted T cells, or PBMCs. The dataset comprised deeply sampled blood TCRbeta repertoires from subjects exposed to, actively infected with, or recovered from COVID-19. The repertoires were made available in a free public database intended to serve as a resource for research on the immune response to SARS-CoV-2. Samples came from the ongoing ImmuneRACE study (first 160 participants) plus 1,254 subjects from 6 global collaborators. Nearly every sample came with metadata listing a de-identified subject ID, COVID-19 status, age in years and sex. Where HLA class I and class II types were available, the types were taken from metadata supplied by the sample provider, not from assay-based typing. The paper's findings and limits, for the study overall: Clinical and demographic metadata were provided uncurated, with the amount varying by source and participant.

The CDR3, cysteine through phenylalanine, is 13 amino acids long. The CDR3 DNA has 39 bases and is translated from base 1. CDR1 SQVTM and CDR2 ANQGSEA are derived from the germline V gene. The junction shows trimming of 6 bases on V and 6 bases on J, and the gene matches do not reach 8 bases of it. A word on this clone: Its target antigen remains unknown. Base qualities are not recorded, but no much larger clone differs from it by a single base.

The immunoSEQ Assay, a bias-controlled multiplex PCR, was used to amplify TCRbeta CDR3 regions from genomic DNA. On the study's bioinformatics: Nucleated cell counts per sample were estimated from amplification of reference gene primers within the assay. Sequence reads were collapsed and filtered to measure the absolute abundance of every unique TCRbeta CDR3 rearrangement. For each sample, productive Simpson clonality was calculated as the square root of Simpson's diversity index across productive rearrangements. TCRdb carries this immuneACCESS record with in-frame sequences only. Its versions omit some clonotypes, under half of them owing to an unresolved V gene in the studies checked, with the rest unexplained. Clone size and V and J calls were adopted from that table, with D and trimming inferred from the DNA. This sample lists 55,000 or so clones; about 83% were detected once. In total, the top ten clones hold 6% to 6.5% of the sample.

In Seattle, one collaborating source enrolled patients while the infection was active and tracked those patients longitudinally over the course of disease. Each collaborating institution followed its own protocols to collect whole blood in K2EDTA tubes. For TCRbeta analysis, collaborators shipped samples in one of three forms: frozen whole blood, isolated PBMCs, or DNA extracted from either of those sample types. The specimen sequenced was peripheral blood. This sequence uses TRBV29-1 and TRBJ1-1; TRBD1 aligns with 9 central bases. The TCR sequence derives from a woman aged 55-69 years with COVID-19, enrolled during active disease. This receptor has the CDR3 CSVAKQGASEAFF. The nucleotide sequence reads TGCAGCGTCGCTAAACAGGGGGCATCTGAAGCTTTCTTT.